This T cell receptor (beta chain) was identified during a study of vaccination and CD4 T cells after COVID-19 (dated 2022 in TCRdb). With regard to the full study: Six males and four females were included in the convalescent cohort, with two Hispanic individuals, seven Caucasians, two Asians and one multiracial person represented. At the TCR clonotype level, an earlier paper using these donors assessed memory CD4+ T cell crossreactivity between SARS-CoV-2 and common cold coronavirus spike proteins. As controls, cultures received a CEFX viral epitope pool (the positive control), an HIV-1 Nef peptide pool (the negative control), or no peptide at all. Post-vaccine blood samples were taken a median of about 77 days after the second vaccine dose, with a range of roughly 13 to 250 days. The spike-specific CD4+ TCR repertoire was compared before and after mRNA vaccination in ten to eleven COVID-19 convalescent patients and a few infection-naive healthy vaccine recipients. Post-COVID blood samples from convalescent patients were collected a median of around 110 days after diagnosis, with a range of roughly 30 to 161 days. Each participant got two doses of either the Pfizer-BioNTech BNT162b2 vaccine (n=8) or the Moderna mRNA-1273 vaccine (n=2). For stimulating the cultures, overlapping spike peptide pools were used, derived from SARS-CoV-2 as well as from the common cold coronaviruses HCoV-NL63, HCoV-OC43 and HCoV-229E. Study-wide findings and limitations: The study included relatively few convalescent patients and did not analyze early timepoints after natural infection. Among convalescent patients, a median about 86% of the SARS-CoV-2-reactive clones seen after vaccination appeared only after vaccination, which suggests priming specific to the vaccine. Although the median number of SARS-CoV-2-reactive clonotypes went up from 21 after infection to 35 to 40 after vaccination, the increase was not significant. In convalescent patients, nearly all vaccine-specific clones (304 of 307) were found to be mono-reactive for SARS-CoV-2 spike rather than cross-reactive with common cold coronaviruses.

A few counts support this clonotype. The antigen it recognizes is unknown. No base qualities exist here, and no much larger clone lies one base off it. Libraries were prepared through PCR. DNA from cultured CD4+ T cells underwent TCR sequencing with the Oncomine TCR Beta short-read assay at the Johns Hopkins FTIC core. The QIAamp micro DNA kit was used to extract genomic DNA from the cultured CD4+ T cells. Oncomine TCR Beta libraries from cultured CD4+ T cells were pooled using unique dual indexes and sequenced on an Illumina iSeq 100. Regarding the original processing steps: Non-productive sequences were removed, and CDR3s not starting with C, not ending with F or W, or shorter than 7 amino acids were discarded. The MANAFEST web application identified antigen-specific clonotypes by comparing peptide-stimulated wells against reference wells and other culture wells. To be called positive, a clone needed an FDR below 0.05, an odds ratio above 5, and a productive frequency above 0.1% in at least two of three replicate wells. Cross-reactive clonotypes were defined as significantly expanded in both SARS-CoV-2 spike wells and at least one common cold coronavirus spike condition. Similarity between CDR3 sequences was evaluated in R version 3.6.1 using Levenshtein distances (stringdist) and unrooted phylogenetic trees (ape). TCRdb itself trimmed the public reads at Q25 with fastp, ran MiXCR and retained productive beta chains. CDR3 protein duplicates are merged, each entry listing the most common genes and DNA. The V and J calls, along with clone size, are taken from TCRdb and not from the paper's own processing. The sample table lists 7,000 to 9,000 distinct CDR3 sequences, under 55% of them with a count of one. The top ten hold around 14% of the sample.

The meaning of the sample's treatment or condition label: approximately 11-day PBMC culture with coronavirus spike peptide pools or control peptides (ViraFEST assay). CD4+ T cells from unexposed donors were collected before the COVID-19 pandemic (2011-2018). The ViraFEST assay, used in the study, expanded antigen-specific T cells with peptide pools and then identified the expanded clonotypes through TCR sequencing. Around 2 million PBMCs per well were cultured in IMDM with roughly 5% human AB serum and approximately 9.1 IU/ml IL-2, plus 10 ug/ml peptide pools. On days 3 and 7, half of the culture medium was replaced with fresh IL-2-containing medium. After roughly 9 days of culture, CD4+ T cells were isolated by negative selection with the EasySep CD4+ T cell isolation kit. As cell numbers permitted, CD4+ T cells from unexposed donors were tested for reactivity to SARS-CoV-2 S and N and to four common cold coronavirus spike pools. Ficoll-Paque Plus gradient centrifugation was used to isolate PBMCs from whole blood, and the isolated PBMCs were then either used fresh or cryopreserved at -140C. Each culture condition was generally run in triplicate wells. The leukapheresis product for the unexposed donors was obtained through commercial purchase.

The receptor comes from a human donor in good health. The source material was CD4+ T cells from blood, cultured in vitro.

The bases read TGCAGTGGCGGGGAGAGATCACCCCTCCACTTT. It codes for CSGGERSPLHF. The rearranged chain carries TRBV20-1 and TRBJ1-6; no D segment can be confidently identified. From its cysteine to its phenylalanine, the CDR3 spans 11 amino acids. The read is trimmed to its CDR3 DNA, 33 bases read in frame from base 1. The CDR1 and CDR2 encoded by the germline V gene (reference sequence) are DFQATT and SNEGSKA. The junction carries 11 bases between V and J, which are trimmed by 7 bases and 10 bases respectively.